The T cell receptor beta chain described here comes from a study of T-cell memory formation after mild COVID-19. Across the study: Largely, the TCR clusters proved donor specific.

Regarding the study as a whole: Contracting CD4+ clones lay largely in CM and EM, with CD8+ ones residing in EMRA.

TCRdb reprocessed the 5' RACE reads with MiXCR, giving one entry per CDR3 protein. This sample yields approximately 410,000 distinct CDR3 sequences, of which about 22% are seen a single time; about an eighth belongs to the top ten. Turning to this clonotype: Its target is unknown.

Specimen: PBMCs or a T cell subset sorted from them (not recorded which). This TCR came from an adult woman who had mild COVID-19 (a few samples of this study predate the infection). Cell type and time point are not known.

Here the CDR3 reads CASNGQENTEAFF. In nucleotides, the CDR3 is TGTGCCAGTAATGGCCAGGAGAACACTGAAGCTTTCTTT. The V and J genes are TRBV19 and TRBJ1-1; D not certain. The CDR3 spans 13 residues. With 7 bases removed from V and 1 base from J, the gap between germline ends came to 10 bases. The germline gives CDR1 LNHDA, CDR2 SQIVND (reference sequence). The full variable domain, rest sourced from reference TRBV19 and TRBJ1-1, is DGGITQSPKYLFRKEGQNVTLSCEQNLNHDAMYWYRQDPGQGLRLIYYSQIVNDFQKGDIAEGYSVSREKKESFPLTVTSAQKNPTAFYLCASNGQENTEAFFGQGTRLTVV.